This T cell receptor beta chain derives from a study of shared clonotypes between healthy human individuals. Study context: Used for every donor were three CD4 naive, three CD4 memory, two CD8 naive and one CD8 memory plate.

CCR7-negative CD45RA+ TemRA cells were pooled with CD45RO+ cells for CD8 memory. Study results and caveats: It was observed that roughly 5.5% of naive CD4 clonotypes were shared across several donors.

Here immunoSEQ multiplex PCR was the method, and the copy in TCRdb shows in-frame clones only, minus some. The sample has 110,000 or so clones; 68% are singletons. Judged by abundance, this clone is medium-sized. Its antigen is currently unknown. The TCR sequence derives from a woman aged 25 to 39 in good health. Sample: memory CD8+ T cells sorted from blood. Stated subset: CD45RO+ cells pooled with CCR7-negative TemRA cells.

The CDR3 DNA sequence: TGTGCCATCAGCCGGGCACCGGGGGGATACTATGGCTACACCTTC. It specifies CAISRAPGGYYGYTF. This chain uses TRBV10-3 with TRBJ1-2, with D possibly TRBD1 on 5 matching bases. Trimming left V 6 bases short and J 3 bases short, with 17 bases between. The CDR3 runs to 15 residues. Germline CDR1 ENHRY, CDR2 SYGVKD.